A single sample is the source of the 12 T cell receptor beta chains below, sequenced in a study of cytotoxic CD8 clonotypes in ibrutinib-treated CLL. Assay: immunoSEQ multiplex PCR; the TCRdb copy retains only in-frame clones and omits some. The data hold approximately 340,000 clones, with 67% observed a single time. The specimen comprised PBMCs, sampled after 36 months of ibrutinib treatment. The receptors stem from a human donor with chronic lymphocytic leukemia.

The CDR3 sequence is CASSVWATNEQFF. CDR3 nucleotides: TGTGCCAGCAGTGTTTGGGCCACCAATGAGCAGTTCTTC. The chain joins TRBV6-1 to TRBJ2-1, with D unresolved. The CDR3 sequence is 13 residues long. CDR1 is MNHNS, CDR2 SASEGT, per germline. Trimming stripped 4 bases from V and 6 bases from J, with 10 bases between.

As DNA, the CDR3 is TGTGCCAGCAGCCCAACAGGACAGGGCTATGGCTACACCTTC. It is translated as CASSPTGQGYGYTF. The chain uses TRBV5-4 and TRBJ1-2, with 8 bases lining up with TRBD1. CDR1 is SGHNT and CDR2 is YYREEE in the germline V gene (reference sequence). The CDR3 has 14 amino acids. The V gene end was trimmed by 4 bases and the J gene end by 4 bases; junction bases not matched to a gene: 6.

The CDR3 loop is CASSSGLGQETQYF. CDR3 nucleotide sequence: TGTGCCAGCAGCTCCGGACTAGGCCAAGAGACCCAGTACTTC. The chain uses TRBV11-3 and TRBJ2-5; 7 bases are a match to TRBD2. The length of the CDR3 is 14 residues. The J segment lost 1 base and the V segment lost 4 bases, leaving 3 bases of the junction unmatched. Germline values: CDR1 SGHNT, CDR2 YENEEA. Supplemented by reference TRBV11-3 and TRBJ2-5, the full variable domain reads EAGVVQSPRYKIIEKKQPVAFWCNPISGHNTLYWYLQNLGQGPELLIRYENEEAVDDSQLPKDRFSAERLKGVDSTLKIQPAELGDSAVYLCASSSGLGQETQYFGPGTRLLVL.

V is TRBV5-1 and J is TRBJ1-1; possibly TRBD1 for D (6 bases). V shed 7 bases and J shed 5 bases, with 12 bases lying between them. The germline CDR1 and CDR2 sequences are SGHRS and YFSETQ. The CDR3 sequence is 12 residues long. The DNA of the CDR3 is TGCGCCAGCCAGGGGATCAAGACTGAAGCTTTCTTT. It codes for CASQGIKTEAFF.

This clone was found once. The V gene is TRBV6-1, the J gene TRBJ1-2; D remains ambiguous. CDR3 length: 11 residues. V lost 6 bases and J lost 4, with 6 bases in between. Germline assignment: CDR1 MNHNS and CDR2 SASEGT. The CDR3 sequence: CASRTTYGYTF. The CDR3, as DNA: TGTGCCAGCAGAACGACCTATGGCTACACCTTC.

This clone was detected only once. This rearrangement joins TRBV6-5 to TRBJ1-2, with D possibly TRBD1 on 6 matching bases. Germline values: CDR1 MNHEY, CDR2 SVGAGI. This CDR3 has 14 amino acids. Trimming took 2 bases from V and 6 from J, leaving 13 bases between them. The CDR3 loop reads CASSYQPWTDGYTF. The CDR3 DNA reads as TGTGCCAGCAGTTACCAACCCTGGACAGATGGCTACACCTTC.

This chain joins TRBV5-1 and TRBJ2-3; D may be TRBD1 (6 bases). V lost 2 bases to trimming and J lost 1 base, with 11 bases between them. The V gene's germline CDR1 is SGHRS and CDR2 YFSETQ. The CDR3 loop spans 15 amino acids. CDR3 protein: CASSLQGIGTDTQYF. CDR3 DNA: TGCGCCAGCAGCTTACAGGGAATCGGCACAGATACGCAGTATTTT.

The rearrangement uses TRBV19 and TRBJ2-2, with D hard to call. The V gene lost 5 bases and the J gene lost 5 bases, with 12 bases spanning the gap. Germline assignment: CDR1 LNHDA and CDR2 SQIVND (reference sequence). The CDR3 contains 14 residues. DNA of the CDR3: TGTGCCAGTAGTGTAATCTCGAGAACCGGGGAGCTGTTTTTT. It codes for CASSVISRTGELFF.

The chain couples TRBV5-1 to TRBJ2-3, with 9 bases aligning to TRBD2. The CDR3 is made up of 17 amino acids. Per germline, CDR1 SGHRS and CDR2 YFSETQ. Trimming cost V 3 bases and J 5 bases; bases outside gene matches: 13. The CDR3: CASSWGASGARVDTQYF. The DNA for the CDR3 is TGCGCCAGCAGCTGGGGGGCTAGCGGGGCTCGCGTAGATACGCAGTATTTT.

The V and J genes are TRBV29-1 and TRBJ2-7, with D possibly called TRBD1 or TRBD2 (6 bases each). This CDR3 has 12 amino acids. Trimming stripped 5 bases from V and 4 bases from J, with 12 bases between. The germline V gene has CDR1 SQVTM and CDR2 ANQGSEA. CDR3: CSVTGRQYEQYF. The DNA of the CDR3 is TGCAGCGTTACAGGGAGGCAATACGAGCAGTACTTC.

The DNA for the CDR3 is TGTGCCAGCAGCCGGGGCCGCTACGAGCAGTACTTC. It is translated as CASSRGRYEQYF. This chain connects TRBV7-9 to TRBJ2-7; perhaps D is TRBD1 or TRBD2 (5 bases each). Trimming cost V 5 bases and J 3 bases, with 8 bases left between them. Germline CDR1 is SEHNR and CDR2 is FQNEAQ (reference sequence). The CDR3 is 12 amino acids.

The chain links TRBV6-1 to TRBJ1-2, with a weak D call TRBD1 (6 bases). The CDR3 contains 15 residues. Germline V CDR1 and CDR2: MNHNS, SASEGT. Between the trimmed V and J ends, which lost 0 bases and 5 bases, there was a span of 13 bases. CDR3 coding DNA: TGTGCCAGCAGTGAAGCCCGGGGGGCAGGATATGGCTACACCTTC. It encodes CASSEARGAGYGYTF.